Below, 24 T cell receptor beta chains from the same sample are listed, as sequenced in a study of T cell responses to AZD1222 COVID-19 vaccine. Assay used: immunoSEQ multiplex PCR; TCRdb lists only in-frame clones, some missing. The sample includes some 120,000 clones, approximately 88% of them seen just once. The material was peripheral blood, obtained on day 0 of AZD1222 vaccination. The receptors were sampled from an adult in good health.

The chain recombines TRBV19 with TRBJ1-5; D possibly corresponds to TRBD1 (6 bases). The V gene's germline CDR1 is LNHDA and CDR2 SQIVND (reference sequence). The CDR3 runs to 14 residues. Trimming took off 5 bases at V and 9 bases at J, with 17 bases between the two ends. CDR3 nucleotides: TGTGCCAGTAGTGTAGGACACCGACAGGCGCCCCAGCATTTT. It translates to CASSVGHRQAPQHF.

The J gene is TRBJ1-5, the V gene TRBV2; D is possibly TRBD1 (5 bases). The germline V and J ends were trimmed by 2 bases and 1 base, with 6 bases remaining between them. CDR1 is SNHLY and CDR2 is FYNNEI in the germline V gene. The CDR3 sequence is 14 residues long. The CDR3 nucleotides are TGTGCCAGCAGTGAATGGGACAGCAATCAGCCCCAGCATTTT. Encoded protein: CASSEWDSNQPQHF.

The table lists this clone with a count of one. The J gene is TRBJ2-2, the V gene TRBV10-3; D call uncertain. Trimming removed 7 bases from V and 0 bases from J, with 12 bases in between. Germline V gene data show CDR1 as ENHRY and CDR2 as SYGVKD. The CDR3 is 15 amino acids. DNA of the CDR3: TGTGCCATCATAGTGGGATCTACGAACACCGGGGAGCTGTTTTTT. Its translation is CAIIVGSTNTGELFF.

This chain uses TRBV4-1 with TRBJ2-3; D not resolved. With 1 base removed from V and 0 bases from J, the gap between germline ends came to 11 bases. The CDR3 loop spans 16 amino acids. Germline V lookup: CDR1 MGHRA, CDR2 YSYEKL. The CDR3 is CASSQVNLVSTDTQYF. The CDR3 nucleotides are TGCGCCAGCAGCCAAGTGAATCTAGTTAGCACAGATACGCAGTATTTT.

This chain uses TRBV7-2 with TRBJ2-7; 9 nucleotides agree with TRBD1. J gave up 6 bases and V 5 bases, and 8 bases lay outside the gene matches. Looked up from germline, CDR1 is SGHTA and CDR2 is FQGNSA. The CDR3 consists of 14 residues. The DNA for the CDR3 is TGTGCCAGCAGCCCCCGGGACAGGGTGGGCGAGCAGTACTTC. Its protein is CASSPRDRVGEQYF.

CDR3 residues: CASSGTYSNQPQHF. The DNA for the CDR3 is TGTGCCAGTAGCGGGACTTATAGCAATCAGCCCCAGCATTTT. J is TRBJ1-5 and V is TRBV19, with a weak D call TRBD1 (5 bases). This CDR3 has 14 amino acids. The germline V gene has CDR1 LNHDA and CDR2 SQIVND (reference sequence). V lost 6 bases and J 0 bases, leaving 9 bases between the germline ends.

V and J are TRBV7-2 and TRBJ1-6, with D possibly matching TRBD1 (5 bases). The germline gives CDR1 SGHTA, CDR2 FQGNSA. V shed 7 bases and J shed 7 bases, with 14 bases lying between them. The CDR3 length is 14 residues. CDR3 protein: CASTRDHRNSPLHF. The CDR3 DNA follows: TGTGCCAGCACCCGGGACCACCGCAATTCACCCCTCCACTTT.

V gene TRBV10-3 combines with J gene TRBJ1-3; TRBD1 matches at 8 bases. Germline V gene data show CDR1 as ENHRY and CDR2 as SYGVKD. With 7 bases clipped from V and 1 base from J, the junction kept 3 bases outside the gene matches. This CDR3 spans 14 amino acids. The CDR3 sequence is CAINQGASGNTIYF. CDR3 nucleotides: TGTGCCATCAACCAGGGGGCATCTGGAAACACCATATATTTT.

The chain combines TRBV19 with TRBJ2-5; 8 nucleotides align to TRBD1. Trimming removed 3 bases from V and 2 bases from J; junction bases left unmatched: 14. This CDR3 has 18 residues. Germline values: CDR1 LNHDA, CDR2 SQIVND (reference sequence). The CDR3 here is CASSMGRQGARRQETQYF. CDR3 coding DNA: TGTGCCAGTAGTATGGGCAGGCAGGGGGCGCGTCGGCAAGAGACCCAGTACTTC.

This chain uses TRBV28 with TRBJ2-7; TRBD1 might be the D (5 bases). The germline V and J ends were trimmed by 5 bases and 3 bases, with 11 bases remaining between them. CDR1 is MDHEN, CDR2 SYDVKM, per germline. CDR3 length equals 13 residues. The CDR3, as DNA: TGTGCCAGCAGTAAAGACAGTATCTACGAGCAGTACTTC. Protein sequence: CASSKDSIYEQYF.

This sequence joins TRBV4-1 and TRBJ2-7; 8 bases align to TRBD2. The germline CDR1 and CDR2 sequences are MGHRA and YSYEKL. With V trimmed by 0 bases and J by 0 bases, 1 base remained unmatched. This CDR3 contains 15 residues. CDR3 protein: CASSQESGSSYEQYF. The CDR3 coding sequence is TGCGCCAGCAGCCAAGAAAGCGGGAGCTCCTACGAGCAGTACTTC.

The chain links TRBV10-2 to TRBJ2-7, with D perhaps matching TRBD2 (6 bases). The CDR3 extends over 11 amino acids. Trimming took off 6 bases at V and 4 bases at J, with 7 bases between the two ends. Germline values: CDR1 WSHSY, CDR2 SAAADI. The CDR3 nucleotides are TGCGCCAGCAGGGGGACTTACGAGCAGTACTTC. It translates to CASRGTYEQYF.

CDR3 in DNA: TGCGCCAGCAGCTTGGATGTGGGTGCCAAAAACATTCAGTACTTC. The encoded protein is CASSLDVGAKNIQYF. The chain uses TRBV5-1 and TRBJ2-4; unclear D gene. The CDR3 covers 15 residues. Germline assignment: CDR1 SGHRS and CDR2 YFSETQ. Trimming pared 0 bases from V and 1 base from J, leaving 8 bases between.

The chain carries TRBV10-3 and TRBJ2-5, with 8 bases matching TRBD1. Unmatched junction bases numbered 4, after V lost 6 bases and J lost 4 bases. The CDR3 spans 13 residues. The germline V gene encodes CDR1 ENHRY and CDR2 SYGVKD. The CDR3 is CAISGQGGETQYF. The CDR3 nucleotides read TGTGCCATCAGCGGACAGGGAGGAGAGACCCAGTACTTC.

The chain employs TRBV28 and TRBJ1-5; D remains ambiguous. Germline V gene lookup returns CDR1 MDHEN and CDR2 SYDVKM. V was pared by 7 bases and J by 0 bases, with 13 bases between. This CDR3 contains 15 residues. CDR3 protein: CASTKTIPSNQPQHF. The CDR3 DNA sequence: TGTGCCAGCACCAAAACCATACCTAGCAATCAGCCCCAGCATTTT.

This chain uses TRBV19 with TRBJ2-5; D not resolved. Germline CDR1 LNHDA, CDR2 SQIVND (reference sequence). V was clipped by 7 bases and J by 2 bases, with 11 bases between them. The CDR3 is 13 residues long. The CDR3 loop is CASTSPDQETQYF. The CDR3 DNA is TGTGCCAGTACATCACCCGATCAAGAGACCCAGTACTTC.

This chain joins TRBV28 and TRBJ1-1, with D maybe TRBD1 (6 bases). Trimming removed 5 bases at V and 5 bases at J, with 15 bases between. The CDR3 contains 14 residues. Looked up from germline, CDR1 is MDHEN and CDR2 is SYDVKM. CDR3 DNA sequence: TGTGCCAGCAGTCCCCCGGGCAGGGGTACTGAAGCTTTCTTT. This codes for CASSPPGRGTEAFF.

The chain carries TRBV25-1 and TRBJ1-1; 8 bases line up with TRBD1. Germline V gene lookup returns CDR1 MGHDK and CDR2 SYGVNS. Trimming cost V 3 bases and J 5 bases; bases outside gene matches: 5. This CDR3 region has 14 residues. The CDR3 sequence is CASSEAGGPTEAFF. CDR3 DNA: TGTGCCAGCAGTGAGGCAGGGGGCCCGACTGAAGCTTTCTTT.

The chain couples TRBV3-1 (or the pseudogene TRBV3-2) to TRBJ2-2; D is undetermined. Deletions cut 0 bases from V and 6 bases from J, with 5 bases between. CDR1 is LGHDT and CDR2 is YNNKEL in the germline V gene (reference sequence). There are 13 residues in the CDR3. The CDR3 here is CASSQEVAGELFF. CDR3 sequence (DNA): TGTGCCAGCAGCCAAGAGGTCGCCGGGGAGCTGTTTTTT.

The chain combines TRBV28 with TRBJ1-6, with a tentative D call TRBD1 (6 bases). The CDR3 has 14 residues. The V and J ends lost 6 bases and 7 bases respectively, with 13 bases between them. In germline, CDR1 is MDHEN, CDR2 SYDVKM. The CDR3 coding sequence is TGTGCCAGCAGCCCACAGGGTTTCAATTCACCCCTCCACTTT. Translating gives CASSPQGFNSPLHF.

This clone appeared a single time. V usage is TRBV7-3 and J usage is TRBJ1-1, with 10 positions matching TRBD1. This CDR3 spans 16 amino acids. Germline V gives CDR1 SGHTA, CDR2 FQGTGA. Trimming at V came to 1 base and at J to 5 bases, leaving 7 bases not matched to a gene. The CDR3 DNA reads TGTGCCAGCAGCTTAAGGGGCCCGGACAGGGGGACTGAAGCTTTCTTT. Encoded protein: CASSLRGPDRGTEAFF.

Concerning this clone itself: The junction and the germline gene differ at one end; a read error may be behind it. V usage is TRBV7-8 and J usage is TRBJ2-5, with a tentative D call TRBD1 (5 bases). Germline V gives CDR1 SGHVS, CDR2 FQNEAQ. The CDR3 is 15 amino acids. This chain's CDR3 is CASSSTTADQETQYF. The CDR3 DNA sequence: TGTGCCAGCAGCTCCACGACAGCCGACCAGGAGACCCAGTACTTC.

V usage is TRBV2 and J usage is TRBJ2-2; 7 bases map to TRBD1. The CDR3 is made up of 15 amino acids. Germline loops: CDR1 SNHLY, CDR2 FYNNEI. Losses at the gene ends were 5 bases for V and 4 bases for J; bases not matched to a gene: 7. Here the CDR3 reads CASSLGGGLTGELFF. The DNA for the CDR3 is TGTGCCAGCAGTTTAGGGGGCGGGCTCACCGGGGAGCTGTTTTTT.

The chain recombines TRBV7-2 with TRBJ2-5; 14 bases are shared with TRBD2. Germline CDR1 reads SGHTA; CDR2 reads FQGNSA. This CDR3 is 15 amino acids long. V gave up 5 bases and J gave up 6 bases; unmatched junction bases: 5. CDR3 nucleotide sequence: TGTGCCAGCAGCCCGACTAGCGGGGGGGCAAAGACCCAGTACTTC. It encodes CASSPTSGGAKTQYF.